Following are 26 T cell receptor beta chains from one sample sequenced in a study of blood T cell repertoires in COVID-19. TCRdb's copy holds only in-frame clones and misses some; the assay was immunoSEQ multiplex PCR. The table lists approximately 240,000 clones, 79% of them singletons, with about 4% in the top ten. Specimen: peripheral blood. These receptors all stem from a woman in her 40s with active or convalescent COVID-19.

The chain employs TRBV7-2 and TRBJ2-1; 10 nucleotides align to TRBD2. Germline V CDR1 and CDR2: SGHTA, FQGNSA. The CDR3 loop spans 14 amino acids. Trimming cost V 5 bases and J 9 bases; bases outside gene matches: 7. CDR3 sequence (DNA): TGTGCCAGCAGCCGGGTGCTAGCGGGGGTTGAGCAGTTCTTC. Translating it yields CASSRVLAGVEQFF.

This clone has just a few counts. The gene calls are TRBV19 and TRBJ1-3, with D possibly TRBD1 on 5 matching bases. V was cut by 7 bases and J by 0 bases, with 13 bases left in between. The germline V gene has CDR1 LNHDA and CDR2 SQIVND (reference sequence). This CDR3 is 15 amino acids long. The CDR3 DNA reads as TGTGCCAGTACCGAGACCGGGGGCTCTGGAAACACCATATATTTT. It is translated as CASTETGGSGNTIYF.

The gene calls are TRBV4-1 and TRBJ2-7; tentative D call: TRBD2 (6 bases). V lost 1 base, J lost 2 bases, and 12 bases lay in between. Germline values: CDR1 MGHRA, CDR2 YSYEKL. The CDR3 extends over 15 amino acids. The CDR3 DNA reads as TGCGCCAGCAGCCAAGCTGGGGGGACGCCCTACGAGCAGTACTTC. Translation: CASSQAGGTPYEQYF.

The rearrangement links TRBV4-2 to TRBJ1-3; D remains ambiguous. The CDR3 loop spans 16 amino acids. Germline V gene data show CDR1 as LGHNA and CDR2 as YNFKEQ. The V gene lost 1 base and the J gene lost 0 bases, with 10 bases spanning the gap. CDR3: CASSQAVFYSGNTIYF. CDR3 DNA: TGTGCCAGCAGCCAAGCTGTATTTTACTCTGGAAACACCATATATTTT.

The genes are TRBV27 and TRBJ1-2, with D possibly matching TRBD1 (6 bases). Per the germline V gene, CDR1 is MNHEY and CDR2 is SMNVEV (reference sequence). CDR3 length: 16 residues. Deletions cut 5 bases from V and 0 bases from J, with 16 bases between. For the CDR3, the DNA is TGTGCCAGCAGTACCCTGCAGGGGCCCACTAACTATGGCTACACCTTC. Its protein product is CASSTLQGPTNYGYTF.

The CDR3 sequence: CASRRLAGVGEQFF. As DNA, the CDR3 is TGTGCCAGCAGAAGACTAGCGGGGGTGGGTGAGCAGTTCTTC. This chain links TRBV6-4 with TRBJ2-1; 12 bases fit TRBD2. J lost 9 bases, V lost 6 bases, and 6 bases had no gene match. The length of the CDR3 is 14 residues. Germline V gives CDR1 MRHNA, CDR2 SNTAGT.

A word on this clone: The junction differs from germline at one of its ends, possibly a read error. CDR3 amino acids: CVSSHIRQGRVDTEAFF. CDR3 nucleotides: TGTGTCAGCAGCCATATAAGACAGGGGAGGGTAGACACTGAAGCTTTCTTT. The J gene is TRBJ1-1, the V gene TRBV14, with TRBD1 identical over 8 bases. Germline assignment: CDR1 SGHDN and CDR2 FVKESK. There are 17 residues in the CDR3.

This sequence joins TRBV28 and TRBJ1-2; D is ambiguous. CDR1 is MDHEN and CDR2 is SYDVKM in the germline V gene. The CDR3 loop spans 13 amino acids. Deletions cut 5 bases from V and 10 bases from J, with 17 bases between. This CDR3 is CASSQISGIVYTF. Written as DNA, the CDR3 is TGTGCCAGCAGTCAAATCTCGGGGATCGTCTACACCTTC.

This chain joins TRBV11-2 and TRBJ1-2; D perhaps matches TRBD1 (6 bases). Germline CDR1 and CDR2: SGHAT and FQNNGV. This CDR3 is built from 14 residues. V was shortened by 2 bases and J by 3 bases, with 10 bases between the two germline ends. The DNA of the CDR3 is TGTGCCAGCAGCTTAAGCTACAGGGACTATGGCTACACCTTC. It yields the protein CASSLSYRDYGYTF.

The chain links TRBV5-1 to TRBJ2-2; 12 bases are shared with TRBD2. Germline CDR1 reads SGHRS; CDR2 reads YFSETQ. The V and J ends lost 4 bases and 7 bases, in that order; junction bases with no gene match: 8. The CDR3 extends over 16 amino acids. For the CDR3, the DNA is TGCGCCAGCAGCCTATCTCCGGGACTAGCGGGCGGGGAGCTGTTTTTT. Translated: CASSLSPGLAGGELFF.

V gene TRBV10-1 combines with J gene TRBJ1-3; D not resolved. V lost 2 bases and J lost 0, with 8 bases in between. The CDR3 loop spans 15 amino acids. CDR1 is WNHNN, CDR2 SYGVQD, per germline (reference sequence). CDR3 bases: TGCGCCAGCAGTGAGGGACTGAACTCTGGAAACACCATATATTTT. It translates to CASSEGLNSGNTIYF.

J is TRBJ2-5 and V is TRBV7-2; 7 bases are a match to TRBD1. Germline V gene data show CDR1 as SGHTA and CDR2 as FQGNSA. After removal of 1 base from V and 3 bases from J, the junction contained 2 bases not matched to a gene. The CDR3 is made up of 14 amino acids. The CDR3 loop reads CASSLDRGKETQYF. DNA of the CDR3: TGTGCCAGCAGCTTAGACAGGGGAAAAGAGACCCAGTACTTC.

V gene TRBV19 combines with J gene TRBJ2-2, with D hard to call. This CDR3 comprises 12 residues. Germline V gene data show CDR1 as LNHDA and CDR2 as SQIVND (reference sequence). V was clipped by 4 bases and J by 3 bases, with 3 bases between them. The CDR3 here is CASSTDTGELFF. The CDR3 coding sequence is TGTGCCAGTAGTACGGACACCGGGGAGCTGTTTTTT.

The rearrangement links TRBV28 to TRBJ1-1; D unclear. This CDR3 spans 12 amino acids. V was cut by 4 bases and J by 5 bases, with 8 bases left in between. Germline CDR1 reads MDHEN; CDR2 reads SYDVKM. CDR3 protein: CASSSVGTEAFF. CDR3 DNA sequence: TGTGCCAGCAGTTCCGTCGGGACTGAAGCTTTCTTT.

CDR3 in amino acids: CASSIRGVGGSGNTIYF. For the CDR3, the DNA is TGTGCCAGTAGTATTCGGGGTGTTGGTGGCTCTGGAAACACCATATATTTT. This chain uses TRBV19 with TRBJ1-3; D remains unclear. Germline V lookup: CDR1 LNHDA, CDR2 SQIVND (reference sequence). V was pared by 3 bases and J by 0 bases, with 15 bases between. This CDR3 spans 17 amino acids. Full variable domain (remainder filled in from reference TRBV19 and TRBJ1-3): DGGITQSPKYLFRKEGQNVTLSCEQNLNHDAMYWYRQDPGQGLRLIYYSQIVNDFQKGDIAEGYSVSREKKESFPLTVTSAQKNPTAFYLCASSIRGVGGSGNTIYFGEGSWLTVV.

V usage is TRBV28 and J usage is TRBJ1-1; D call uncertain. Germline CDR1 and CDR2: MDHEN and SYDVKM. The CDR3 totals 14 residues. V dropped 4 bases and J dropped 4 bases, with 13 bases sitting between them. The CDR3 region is CASSYDGGGTEAFF. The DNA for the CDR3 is TGTGCCAGCAGTTATGACGGAGGTGGCACTGAAGCTTTCTTT. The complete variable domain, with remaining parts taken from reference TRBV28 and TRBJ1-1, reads DVKVTQSSRYLVKRTGEKVFLECVQDMDHENMFWYRQDPGLGLRLIYFSYDVKMKEKGDIPEGYSVSREKKERFSLILESASTNQTSMYLCASSYDGGGTEAFFGQGTRLTVV.

The CDR3 region has the DNA TGTGCCAGTAGTTGGGGTGGGGGGGCCGACGAGCAGTACTTC. Amino acid sequence: CASSWGGGADEQYF. The chain carries TRBV19 and TRBJ2-7, with D perhaps TRBD2 (7 bases). V was shortened by 5 bases and J by 5 bases, with 16 bases between the two germline ends. CDR3 length: 14 amino acids. CDR1 is LNHDA, CDR2 SQIVND, per germline (reference sequence).

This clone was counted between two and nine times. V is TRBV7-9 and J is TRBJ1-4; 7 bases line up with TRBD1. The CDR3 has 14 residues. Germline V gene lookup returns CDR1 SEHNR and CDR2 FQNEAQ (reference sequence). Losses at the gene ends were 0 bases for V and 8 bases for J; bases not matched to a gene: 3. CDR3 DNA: TGTGCCAGCAGCTTAGCCGCCAGGGGGGAAAAACTGTTTTTT. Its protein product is CASSLAARGEKLFF.

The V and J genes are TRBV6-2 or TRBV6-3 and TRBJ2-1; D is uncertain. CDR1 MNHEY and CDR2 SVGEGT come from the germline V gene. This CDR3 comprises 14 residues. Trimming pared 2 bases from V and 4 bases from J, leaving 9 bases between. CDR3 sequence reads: CASSYASGYNEQFF. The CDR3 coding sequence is TGTGCCAGCAGTTACGCATCAGGTTACAATGAGCAGTTCTTC.

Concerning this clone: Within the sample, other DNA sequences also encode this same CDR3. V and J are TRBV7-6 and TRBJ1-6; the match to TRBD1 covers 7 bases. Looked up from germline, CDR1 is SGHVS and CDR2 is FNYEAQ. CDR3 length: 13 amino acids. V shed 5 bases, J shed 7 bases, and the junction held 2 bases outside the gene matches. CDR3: CASSPGQNSPLHF. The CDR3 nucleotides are TGTGCCAGCAGCCCGGGACAGAATTCACCCCTCCACTTT. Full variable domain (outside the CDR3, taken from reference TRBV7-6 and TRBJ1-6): GAGVSQSPRYKVTKRGQDVALRCDPISGHVSLYWYRQALGQGPEFLTYFNYEAQQDKSGLPNDRFSAERPEGSISTLTIQRTEQRDSAMYRCASSPGQNSPLHFGNGTRLTVT.

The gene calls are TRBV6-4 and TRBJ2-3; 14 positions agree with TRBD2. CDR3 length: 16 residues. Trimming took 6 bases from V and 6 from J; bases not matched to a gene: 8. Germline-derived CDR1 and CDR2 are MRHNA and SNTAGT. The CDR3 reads CASSVTSGGARDTQYF. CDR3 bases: TGTGCCAGCAGCGTGACTAGCGGGGGGGCCAGGGATACGCAGTATTTT.

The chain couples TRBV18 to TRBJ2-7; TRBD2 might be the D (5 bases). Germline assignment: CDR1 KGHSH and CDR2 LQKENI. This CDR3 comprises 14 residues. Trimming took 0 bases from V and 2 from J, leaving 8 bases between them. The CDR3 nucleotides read TGTGCCAGCTCACCACCGGACTCAGCCTACGAGCAGTACTTC. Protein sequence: CASSPPDSAYEQYF.

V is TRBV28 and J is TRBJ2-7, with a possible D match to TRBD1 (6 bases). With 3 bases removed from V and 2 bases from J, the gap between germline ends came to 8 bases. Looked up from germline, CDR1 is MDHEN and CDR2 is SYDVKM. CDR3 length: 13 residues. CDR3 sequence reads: CASSFAGAYEQYF. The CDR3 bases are TGTGCCAGCAGTTTTGCAGGGGCCTACGAGCAGTACTTC. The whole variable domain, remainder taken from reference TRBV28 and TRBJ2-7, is DVKVTQSSRYLVKRTGEKVFLECVQDMDHENMFWYRQDPGLGLRLIYFSYDVKMKEKGDIPEGYSVSREKKERFSLILESASTNQTSMYLCASSFAGAYEQYFGPGTRLTVT.

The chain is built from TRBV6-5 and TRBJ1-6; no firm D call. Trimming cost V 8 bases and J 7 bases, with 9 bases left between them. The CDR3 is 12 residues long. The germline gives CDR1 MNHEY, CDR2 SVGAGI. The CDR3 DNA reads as TGTGCCAGCGCGTCAGGAAATTCACCCCTCCACTTT. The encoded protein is CASASGNSPLHF.

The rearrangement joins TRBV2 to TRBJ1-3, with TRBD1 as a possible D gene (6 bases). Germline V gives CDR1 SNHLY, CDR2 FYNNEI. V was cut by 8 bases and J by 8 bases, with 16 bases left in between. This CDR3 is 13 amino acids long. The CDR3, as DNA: TGTGCCAGCGCCCGACAGGTAACGGACACCATATATTTT. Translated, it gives CASARQVTDTIYF.

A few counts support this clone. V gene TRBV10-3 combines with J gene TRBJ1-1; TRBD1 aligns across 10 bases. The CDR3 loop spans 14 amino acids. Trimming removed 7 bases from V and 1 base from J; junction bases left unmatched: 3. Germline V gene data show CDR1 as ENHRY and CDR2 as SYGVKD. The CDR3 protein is CAITRQGANTEAFF. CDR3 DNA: TGTGCCATCACCCGACAGGGGGCGAACACTGAAGCTTTCTTT.